This TCR beta chain emerged from a study of blood T cell repertoires in COVID-19. Study background: Collection of acute and convalescent COVID-19 samples took place in the United States, Italy and Spain. PBMCs, B-cell-depleted T cells, or T cells were the source of the cDNA or gDNA that made up the material.

Produced via immunoSEQ multiplex PCR; TCRdb's table is partial and in-frame only. This sample has about 480,000 clones; around 88% occur once, and the top ten carry roughly 12%. The germline V and J ends were trimmed by 6 bases and 0 bases, with 15 bases remaining between them. The CDR3 spans 15 residues. CDR1 is MNHEY and CDR2 is SVGAGI in the germline V gene. Patients from Seattle were sampled longitudinally, starting during active infection. This TCR was sampled from a woman aged 50 to 65 with COVID-19, enrolled during active disease. The chain has TRBV6-5 and TRBJ2-7, with a tentative D call TRBD2 (5 bases). Sequenced: peripheral blood. CDR3 in DNA: TGTGCCAGCAGAATAAGTGGACTGAGCTCCTACGAGCAGTACTTC. It yields the protein CASRISGLSSYEQYF.